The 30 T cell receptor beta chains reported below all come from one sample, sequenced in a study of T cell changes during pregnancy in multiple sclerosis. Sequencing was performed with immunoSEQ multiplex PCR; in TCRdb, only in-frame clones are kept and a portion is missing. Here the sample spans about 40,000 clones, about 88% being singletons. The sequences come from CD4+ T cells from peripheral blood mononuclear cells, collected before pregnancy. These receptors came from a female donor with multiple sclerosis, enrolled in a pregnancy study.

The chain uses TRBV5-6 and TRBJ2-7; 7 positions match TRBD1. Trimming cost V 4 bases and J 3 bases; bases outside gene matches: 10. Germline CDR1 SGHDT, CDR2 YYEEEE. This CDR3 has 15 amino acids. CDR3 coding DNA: TGTGCCAGCAGCCCTTCAGGGGGTTTCCTCTACGAGCAGTACTTC. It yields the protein CASSPSGGFLYEQYF.

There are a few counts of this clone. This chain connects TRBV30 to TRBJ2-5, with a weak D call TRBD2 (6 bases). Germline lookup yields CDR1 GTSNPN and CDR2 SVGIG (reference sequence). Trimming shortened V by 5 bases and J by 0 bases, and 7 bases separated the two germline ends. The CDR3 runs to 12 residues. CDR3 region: CAWGDYQETQYF. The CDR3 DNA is TGTGCCTGGGGGGACTACCAAGAGACCCAGTACTTC.

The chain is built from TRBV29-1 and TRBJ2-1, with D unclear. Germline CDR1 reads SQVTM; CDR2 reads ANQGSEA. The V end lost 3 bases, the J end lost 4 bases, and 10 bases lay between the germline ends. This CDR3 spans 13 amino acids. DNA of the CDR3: TGCAGCGTTGATATCGTCCTTTACAATGAGCAGTTCTTC. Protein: CSVDIVLYNEQFF.

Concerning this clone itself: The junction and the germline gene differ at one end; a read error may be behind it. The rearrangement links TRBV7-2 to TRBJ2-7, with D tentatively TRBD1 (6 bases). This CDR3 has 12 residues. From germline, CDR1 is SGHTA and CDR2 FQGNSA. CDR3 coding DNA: TGTGCCAGCAGCTTAGCAACCGGGACACAACACTTC. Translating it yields CASSLATGTQHF.

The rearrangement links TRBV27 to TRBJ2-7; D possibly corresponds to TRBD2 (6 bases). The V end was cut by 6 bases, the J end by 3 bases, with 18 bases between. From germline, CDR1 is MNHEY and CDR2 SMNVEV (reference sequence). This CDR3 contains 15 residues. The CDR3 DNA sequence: TGTGCCAGCAGAACGGCGGGCGGAGGGCTCTACGAGCAGTACTTC. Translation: CASRTAGGGLYEQYF.

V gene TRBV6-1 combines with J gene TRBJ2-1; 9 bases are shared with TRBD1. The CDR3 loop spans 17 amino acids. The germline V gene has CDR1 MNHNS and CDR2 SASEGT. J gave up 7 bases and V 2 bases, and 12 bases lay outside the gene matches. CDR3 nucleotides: TGTGCCAGCAGTGAATATGTAGGGACAGGGAGTTCGAATGAGCAGTTCTTC. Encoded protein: CASSEYVGTGSSNEQFF.

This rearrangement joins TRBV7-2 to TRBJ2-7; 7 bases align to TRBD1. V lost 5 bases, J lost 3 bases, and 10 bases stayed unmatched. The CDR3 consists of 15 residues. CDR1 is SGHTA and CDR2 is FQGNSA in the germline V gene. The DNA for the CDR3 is TGTGCCAGCAGCGAGGGACAGCAGTCCCTCTACGAGCAGTACTTC. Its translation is CASSEGQQSLYEQYF.

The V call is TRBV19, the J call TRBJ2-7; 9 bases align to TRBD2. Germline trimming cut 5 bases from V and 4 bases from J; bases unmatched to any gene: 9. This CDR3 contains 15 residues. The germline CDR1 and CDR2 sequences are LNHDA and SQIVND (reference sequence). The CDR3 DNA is TGTGCCAGTAGTGTAGCCGGGACTAGCTATTACGAGCAGTACTTC. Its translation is CASSVAGTSYYEQYF.

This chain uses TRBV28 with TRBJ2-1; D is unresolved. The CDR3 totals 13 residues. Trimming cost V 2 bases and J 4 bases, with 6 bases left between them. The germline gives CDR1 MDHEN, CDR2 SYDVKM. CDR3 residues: CASSLMAYNEQFF. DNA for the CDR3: TGTGCCAGCAGTTTAATGGCATACAATGAGCAGTTCTTC.

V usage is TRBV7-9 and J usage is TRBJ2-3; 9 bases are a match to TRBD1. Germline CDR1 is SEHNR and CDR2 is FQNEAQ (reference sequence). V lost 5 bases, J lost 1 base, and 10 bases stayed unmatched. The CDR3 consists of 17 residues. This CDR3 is CASSTNRGRDGTDTQYF. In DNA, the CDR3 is TGTGCCAGCAGCACCAACAGGGGGCGGGATGGCACAGATACGCAGTATTTT.

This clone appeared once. CDR3 nucleotide sequence: TGTGCCAGCACCGCAAAGTACGAGTGGGGGCTAGCCAAAAACATTCAGTACTTC. Protein product: CASTAKYEWGLAKNIQYF. V is TRBV7-9 and J is TRBJ2-4; the D gene is possibly TRBD1 (6 bases). Germline V gives CDR1 SEHNR, CDR2 FQNEAQ (reference sequence). CDR3 length: 18 amino acids. V was pared by 7 bases and J by 0 bases, with 22 bases between.

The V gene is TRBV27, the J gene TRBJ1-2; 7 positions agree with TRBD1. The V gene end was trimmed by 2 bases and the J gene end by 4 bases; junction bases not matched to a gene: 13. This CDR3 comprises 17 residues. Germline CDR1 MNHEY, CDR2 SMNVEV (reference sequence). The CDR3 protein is CASSLRGQGPLGYGYTF. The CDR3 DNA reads TGTGCCAGCAGTTTAAGGGGGCAGGGACCATTGGGCTATGGCTACACCTTC.

The CDR3 loop reads CASGWGTAAETQYF. CDR3 coding DNA: TGTGCTAGTGGTTGGGGGACAGCCGCCGAGACCCAGTACTTC. This chain joins TRBV12-5 and TRBJ2-5; 7 bases map to TRBD1. Germline CDR1 LGHNT, CDR2 FRNRAP. V lost 4 bases to trimming and J lost 5 bases; unmatched junction nucleotides: 7. The CDR3 loop spans 14 amino acids. The full variable domain, rest sourced from reference TRBV12-5 and TRBJ2-5, is DARVTQTPRHKVTEMGQEVTMRCQPILGHNTVFWYRQTMMQGLELLAYFRNRAPLDDSGMPKDRFSAEMPDATLATLKIQPSEPRDSAVYFCASGWGTAAETQYFGPGTRLLVL.

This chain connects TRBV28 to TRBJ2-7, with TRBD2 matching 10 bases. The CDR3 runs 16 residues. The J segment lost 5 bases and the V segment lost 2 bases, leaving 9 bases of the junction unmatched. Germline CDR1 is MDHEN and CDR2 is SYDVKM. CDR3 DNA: TGTGCCAGCAGTTTAGCCGGCACTAGCGGGACGCACGAGCAGTACTTC. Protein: CASSLAGTSGTHEQYF.

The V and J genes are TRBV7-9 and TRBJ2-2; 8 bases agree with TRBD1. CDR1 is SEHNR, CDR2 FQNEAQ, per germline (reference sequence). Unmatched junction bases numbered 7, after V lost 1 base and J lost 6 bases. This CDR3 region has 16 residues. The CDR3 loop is CASSLVPGQASGELFF. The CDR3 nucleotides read TGTGCCAGCAGCTTAGTTCCGGGACAGGCGTCCGGGGAGCTGTTTTTT.

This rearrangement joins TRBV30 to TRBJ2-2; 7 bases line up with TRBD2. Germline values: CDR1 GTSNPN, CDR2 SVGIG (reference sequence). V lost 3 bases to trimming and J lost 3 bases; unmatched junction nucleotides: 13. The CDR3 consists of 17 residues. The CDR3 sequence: CAWRDMSAGAYTGELFF. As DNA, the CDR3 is TGTGCCTGGAGAGACATGAGCGCGGGAGCCTACACCGGGGAGCTGTTTTTT. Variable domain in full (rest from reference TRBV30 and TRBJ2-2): SQTIHQWPATLVQPVGSPLSLECTVEGTSNPNLYWYRQAAGRGLQLLFYSVGIGQISSEVPQNLSASRPQDRQFILSSKKLLLSDSGFYLCAWRDMSAGAYTGELFFGEGSRLTVL.

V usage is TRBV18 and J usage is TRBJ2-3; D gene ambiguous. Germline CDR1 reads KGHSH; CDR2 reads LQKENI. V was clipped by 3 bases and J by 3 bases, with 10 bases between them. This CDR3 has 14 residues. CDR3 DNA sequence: TGTGCCAGCTCACCGCCTAGTGAGACAGATACGCAGTATTTT. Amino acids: CASSPPSETDTQYF. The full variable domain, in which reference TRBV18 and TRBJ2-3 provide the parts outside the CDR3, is NAGVMQNPRHLVRRRGQEARLRCSPMKGHSHVYWYRQLPEEGLKFMVYLQKENIIDESGMPKERFSAEFPKEGPSILRIQQVVRGDSAAYFCASSPPSETDTQYFGPGTRLTVL.

The CDR3 nucleotides read TGTGCCAGCAGGGAGGGACTCGAGCAGTACTTC. Its protein product is CASREGLEQYF. The chain employs TRBV2 and TRBJ2-7; TRBD2 is a possible D gene (6 bases). Looked up from germline, CDR1 is SNHLY and CDR2 is FYNNEI. The CDR3 has 11 amino acids. Trimming left V 6 bases short and J 6 bases short, with 9 bases between.

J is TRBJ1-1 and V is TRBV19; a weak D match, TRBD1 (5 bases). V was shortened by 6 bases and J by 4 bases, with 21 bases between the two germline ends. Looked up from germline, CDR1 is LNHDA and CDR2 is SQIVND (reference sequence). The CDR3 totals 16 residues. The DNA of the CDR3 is TGTGCCAGTAGGGTACAAGGCGGGGGAGGGGTCACTGAAGCTTTCTTT. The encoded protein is CASRVQGGGGVTEAFF.

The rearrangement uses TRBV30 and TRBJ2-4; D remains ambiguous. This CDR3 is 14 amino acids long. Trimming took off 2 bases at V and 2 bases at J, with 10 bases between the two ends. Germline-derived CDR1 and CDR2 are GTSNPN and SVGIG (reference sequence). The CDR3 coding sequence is TGTGCCTGGAGTATCGCGATAACCAAAAACATTCAGTACTTC. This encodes CAWSIAITKNIQYF.

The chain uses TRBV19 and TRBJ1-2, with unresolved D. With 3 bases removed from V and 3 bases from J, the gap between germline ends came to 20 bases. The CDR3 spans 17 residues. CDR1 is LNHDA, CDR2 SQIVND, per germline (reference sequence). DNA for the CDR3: TGTGCCAGTAGTATCAAGGGCGGAGGCCTACTTCACTATGGCTACACCTTC. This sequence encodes CASSIKGGGLLHYGYTF.

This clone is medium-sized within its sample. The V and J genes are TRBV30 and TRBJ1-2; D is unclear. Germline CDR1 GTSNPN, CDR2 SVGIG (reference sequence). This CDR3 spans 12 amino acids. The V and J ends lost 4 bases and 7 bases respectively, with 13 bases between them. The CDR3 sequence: CAWNVAMFGYTF. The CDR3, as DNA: TGTGCCTGGAACGTCGCGATGTTTGGCTACACCTTC.

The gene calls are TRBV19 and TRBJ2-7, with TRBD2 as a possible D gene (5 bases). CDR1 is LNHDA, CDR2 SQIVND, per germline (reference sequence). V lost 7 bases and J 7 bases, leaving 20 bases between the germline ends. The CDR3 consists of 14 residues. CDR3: CASKDQAIRGEQYF. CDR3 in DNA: TGTGCCAGTAAGGATCAGGCCATACGCGGGGAGCAGTACTTC.

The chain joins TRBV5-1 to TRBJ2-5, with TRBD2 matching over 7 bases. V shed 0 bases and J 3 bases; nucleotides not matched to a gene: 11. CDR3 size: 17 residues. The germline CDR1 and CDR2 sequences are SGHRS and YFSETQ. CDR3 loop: CASSLALKREEEETQYF. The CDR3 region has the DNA TGCGCCAGCAGCTTGGCTCTCAAGCGGGAAGAAGAAGAGACCCAGTACTTC.

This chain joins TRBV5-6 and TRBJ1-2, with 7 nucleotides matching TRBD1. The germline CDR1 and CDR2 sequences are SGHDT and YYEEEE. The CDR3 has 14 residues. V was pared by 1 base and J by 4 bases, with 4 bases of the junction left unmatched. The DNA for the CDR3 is TGTGCCAGCAGCTTGATAGGGGGCGTCTATGGCTACACCTTC. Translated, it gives CASSLIGGVYGYTF.

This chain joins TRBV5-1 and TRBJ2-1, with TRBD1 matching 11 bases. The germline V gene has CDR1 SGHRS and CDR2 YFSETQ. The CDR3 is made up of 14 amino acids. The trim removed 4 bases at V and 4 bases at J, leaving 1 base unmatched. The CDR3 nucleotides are TGCGCCAGCAGCGGGACAGGGGGATACAATGAGCAGTTCTTC. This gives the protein CASSGTGGYNEQFF.

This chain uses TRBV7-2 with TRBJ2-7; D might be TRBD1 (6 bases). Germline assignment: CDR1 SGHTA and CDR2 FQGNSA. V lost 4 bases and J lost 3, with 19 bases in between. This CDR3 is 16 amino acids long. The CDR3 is CASSYILVGQNYEQYF. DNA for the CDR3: TGTGCCAGCAGCTACATACTGGTAGGACAGAACTACGAGCAGTACTTC.

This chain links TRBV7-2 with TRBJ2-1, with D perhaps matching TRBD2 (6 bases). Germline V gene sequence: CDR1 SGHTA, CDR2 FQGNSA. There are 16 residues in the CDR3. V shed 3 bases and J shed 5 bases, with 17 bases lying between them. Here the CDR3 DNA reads TGTGCCAGCAGCTTCCAGTCCGGGGGTAGTAACAATGAGCAGTTCTTC. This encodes CASSFQSGGSNNEQFF.

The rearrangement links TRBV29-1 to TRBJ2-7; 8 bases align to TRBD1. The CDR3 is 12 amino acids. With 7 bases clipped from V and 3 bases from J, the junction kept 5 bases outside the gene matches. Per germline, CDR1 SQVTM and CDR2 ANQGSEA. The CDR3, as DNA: TGCAGCGGCGGGACAGGCGGCTACGAGCAGTACTTC. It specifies CSGGTGGYEQYF.

This CDR3 reads CAWILANYGYTF. The CDR3 region has the DNA TGTGCCTGGATCCTAGCCAACTATGGCTACACCTTC. The gene calls are TRBV30 and TRBJ1-2; D gene ambiguous. Per the germline V gene, CDR1 is GTSNPN and CDR2 is SVGIG (reference sequence). This CDR3 region has 12 residues. With 4 bases removed from V and 2 bases from J, the gap between germline ends came to 8 bases.